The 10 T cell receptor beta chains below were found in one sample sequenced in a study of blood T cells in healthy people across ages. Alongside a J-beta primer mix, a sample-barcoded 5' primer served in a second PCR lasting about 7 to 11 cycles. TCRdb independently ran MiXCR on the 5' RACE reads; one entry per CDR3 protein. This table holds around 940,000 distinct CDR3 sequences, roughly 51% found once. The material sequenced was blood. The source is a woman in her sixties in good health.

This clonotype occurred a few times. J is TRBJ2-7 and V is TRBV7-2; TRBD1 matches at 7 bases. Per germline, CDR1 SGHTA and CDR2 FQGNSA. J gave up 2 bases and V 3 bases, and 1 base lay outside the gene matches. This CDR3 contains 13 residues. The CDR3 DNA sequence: TGTGCCAGCAGCTTTGGGACAGCCTACGAGCAGTACTTC. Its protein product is CASSFGTAYEQYF.

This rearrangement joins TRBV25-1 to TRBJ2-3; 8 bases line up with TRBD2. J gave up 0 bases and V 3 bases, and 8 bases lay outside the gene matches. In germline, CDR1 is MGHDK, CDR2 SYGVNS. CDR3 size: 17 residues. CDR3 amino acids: CASSDWTAGVSTDTQYF. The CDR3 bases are TGTGCCAGCAGTGATTGGACAGCGGGGGTTAGCACAGATACGCAGTATTTT. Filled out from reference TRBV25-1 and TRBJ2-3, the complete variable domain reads EADIYQTPRYLVIGTGKKITLECSQTMGHDKMYWYQQDPGMELHLIHYSYGVNSTEKGDLSSESTVSRIRTEHFPLTLESARPSHTSQYLCASSDWTAGVSTDTQYFGPGTRLTVL.

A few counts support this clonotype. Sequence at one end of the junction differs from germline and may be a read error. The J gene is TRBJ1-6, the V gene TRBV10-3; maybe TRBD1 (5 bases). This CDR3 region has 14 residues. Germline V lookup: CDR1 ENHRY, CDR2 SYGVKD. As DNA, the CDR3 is TGTGCCATCAGTGAGAGGGACGGGAATTCGCCCCTCCACTTT. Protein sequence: CAISERDGNSPLHF.

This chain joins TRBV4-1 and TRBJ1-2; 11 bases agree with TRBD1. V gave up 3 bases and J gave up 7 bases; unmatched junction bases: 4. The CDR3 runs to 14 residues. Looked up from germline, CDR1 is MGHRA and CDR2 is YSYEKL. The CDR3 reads CASSHGQGASGYTF. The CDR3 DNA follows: TGCGCCAGCAGCCACGGACAGGGGGCAAGTGGCTACACCTTC.

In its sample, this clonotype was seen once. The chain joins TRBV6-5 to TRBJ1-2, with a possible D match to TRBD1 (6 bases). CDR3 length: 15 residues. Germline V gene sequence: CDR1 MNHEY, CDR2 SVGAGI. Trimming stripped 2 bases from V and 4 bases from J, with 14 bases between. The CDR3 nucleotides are TGTGCCAGCAGTTACGTAACAGGGACCCCCTATGGCTACACCTTC. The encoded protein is CASSYVTGTPYGYTF.

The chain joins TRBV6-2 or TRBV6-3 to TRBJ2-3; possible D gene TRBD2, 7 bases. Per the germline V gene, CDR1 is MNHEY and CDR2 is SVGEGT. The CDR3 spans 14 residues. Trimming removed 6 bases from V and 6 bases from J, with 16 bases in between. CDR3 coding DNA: TGTGCCAGCAGGGAGGGGGGGAGTGTCGATACGCAGTATTTT. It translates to CASREGGSVDTQYF.

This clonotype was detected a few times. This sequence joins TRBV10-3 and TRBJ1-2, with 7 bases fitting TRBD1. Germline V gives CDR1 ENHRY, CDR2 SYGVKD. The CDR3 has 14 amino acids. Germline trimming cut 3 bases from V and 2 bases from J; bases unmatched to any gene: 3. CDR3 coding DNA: TGTGCCATCAGTGACCTGGACAGGAACTATGGCTACACCTTC. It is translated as CAISDLDRNYGYTF.

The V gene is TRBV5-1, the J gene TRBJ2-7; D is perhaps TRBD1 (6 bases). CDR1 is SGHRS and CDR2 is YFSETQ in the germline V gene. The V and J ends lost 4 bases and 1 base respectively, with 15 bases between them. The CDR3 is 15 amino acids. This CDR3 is CASSTKQGSSYEQYF. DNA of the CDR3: TGCGCCAGCAGCACCAAACAGGGCTCTTCCTACGAGCAGTACTTC.

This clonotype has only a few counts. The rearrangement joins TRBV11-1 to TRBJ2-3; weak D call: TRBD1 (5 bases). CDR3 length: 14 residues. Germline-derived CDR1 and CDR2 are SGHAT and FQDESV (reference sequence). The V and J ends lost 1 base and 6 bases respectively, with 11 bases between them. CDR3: CASSLDLTADTQYF. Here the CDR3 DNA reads TGTGCCAGCAGCTTAGACCTGACAGCGGATACGCAGTATTTT.

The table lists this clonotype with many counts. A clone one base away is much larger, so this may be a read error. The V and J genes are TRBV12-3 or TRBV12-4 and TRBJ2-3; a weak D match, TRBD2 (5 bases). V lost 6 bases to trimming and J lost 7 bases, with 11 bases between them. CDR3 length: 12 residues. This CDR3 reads CASRSRGYTQYF. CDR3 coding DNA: TGTGCCAGCAGATCCCGAGGGTATACGCAGTATTTT.